Here is one T cell receptor (beta chain) with its context. This clone is a singleton in its sample. Its recognized antigen is unknown. No per-base quality is available; no much larger clone lies one base away. The data stem from a study of PD-1 blockade in classical Hodgkin lymphoma (dated by TCRdb to 2018 to 2021). A note on the overall study: Nivolumab dosing was 3 mg/kg intravenously every 2 weeks, continuing until either disease progression or unacceptable toxicity. The study used CyTOF and TCR beta sequencing to define a peripheral blood immune signature of response to PD-1 blockade in classical Hodgkin lymphoma.

The time point tag for this specimen amounts to: cycle 2 day 1 (C2D1) of nivolumab. Every trial patient had relapsed after autologous stem cell transplantation, and cohorts A, B and C differed in prior brentuximab vedotin exposure. A total of roughly 57 patients with relapsed/refractory classical Hodgkin lymphoma made up the trial cohort, and each patient's best overall response was complete response, partial response or progressive disease. In the multi-cohort phase II CheckMate 205 trial, trial patients received single-agent nivolumab. An independent review committee assessed best overall response using the 2007 International Working Group response criteria. Trial PBMCs were collected just before the start of nivolumab (C1D1) and during therapy at cycle 2 day 1 and cycle 4 day 1. After peripheral blood was drawn into 8 mL Vacutainer Cell Preparation Tubes, PBMCs were isolated by centrifugation and then cryopreserved.

Genomic DNA was isolated using the Qiagen DNeasy kit from unsorted PBMCs as well as from negatively selected CD4+ and CD8+ fractions. Using primers that anneal to V and J segments, immunoSEQ multiplex PCR amplified the TCR beta CDR3 regions. A synthetic immune receptor repertoire was used to minimize amplification bias, and any residual bias was removed computationally once sequencing was done. In the paper's pipeline: Repertoire diversity was quantified as the Shannon entropy index using custom Python scripts. The unsorted, CD4+ and CD8+ repertoires were each analyzed separately, with the exception of combined analyses, where CD4+ and CD8+ sequences were merged in silico. Clonal expansion was defined as a frequency increase of at least 2-fold after treatment compared with C1D1, and clones undetected at baseline were assigned a pseudocount of 0.5. Singleton clones were defined as clones with 0 or 1 copy at C1D1, and non-singleton clones were defined as clones with 2 or more copies. By matching protein sequences in sorted samples from the same patient, clones expanded in unsorted samples were annotated as CD4+, CD8+ or unknown. Diversity changes from C1D1 to C4D1 were tested in paired samples using Wilcoxon tests. Imported from immuneACCESS, the table was reduced by TCRdb to in-frame sequences with V and J called. These copies leave out some clones; in studies compared against another copy, an unresolved V gene accounts for under half, and the cause of the remainder is not known. V and J calls and clone size follow that table, whereas D and trimming were derived from the DNA. For this sample there are 30,000 to 40,000 clones; around 80% appear just once. The ten largest make up 16% of the sample.

From a lookup of the germline V gene, CDR1 and CDR2 are MNHEY and SVGAGI. At the junction V is shortened by 6 bases and J by 5 bases, with 19 bases in between. The CDR3 measures 15 amino acids from cysteine to phenylalanine. Only the CDR3 part of the read is kept: 45 bases, read in frame from the first base. Study-wide conclusions, independent of this receptor: Newly diagnosed patients were reported to have lower baseline TCR diversity than healthy donors, and relapsed/refractory patients were reported to have lower baseline TCR diversity still. Only a single clinical trial cohort was studied, and what caused the repertoire differences, possibly disease activity or prior therapy, remained undefined. Diversity was lower in patients who began nivolumab less than 1 year after ASCT, so these patients were left out of later analyses to avoid confounding by immune reconstitution. CD4+ but not CD8+ TCR diversity rose significantly by C4D1 (p=0.0027 vs p=0.16), most apparent in complete responders (p=0.02). Trial patients with a complete response had baseline diversity similar to that of newly diagnosed patients, while partial responders and progressors had significantly lower diversity.

The sequence links TRBV6-5 to TRBJ2-5, with a tentative D gene TRBD2 over 6 matching bases. Specimen: peripheral blood mononuclear cells (PBMCs), collected before the second cycle of nivolumab. The TCR sequence derives from a human donor with classical Hodgkin lymphoma. The CDR3 is CASRGLARDGETQYF. The sequenced DNA: TGTGCCAGCAGAGGGCTAGCGAGGGATGGGGAGACCCAGTACTTC.